This record covers a single T cell receptor (beta chain). These data are taken from a study of tumor and adjacent non-tumor tissue in lung cancer. The template was RNA from unsorted bulk tissue. The library came from three nested PCR rounds adapted from ARM-PCR protocols. TCRdb re-called the multiplex PCR reads with MiXCR, one entry per CDR3 protein. The repertoire holds approximately 120,000 distinct CDR3 sequences, with 60% to 80% as singletons. CDR1 SEHNR and CDR2 FQNEAQ come from the germline V gene (reference sequence). CDR3 size: 12 residues. V lost 6 bases and J lost 10, with 13 bases in between.

The sequenced material came from lung tumor tissue. The receptor was derived from a woman in her fifties or sixties with non-small cell lung cancer. The V gene is TRBV7-9, the J gene TRBJ2-1, with D possibly being TRBD2 (6 bases). CDR3 sequence: CASRGLAAEQFF. For the CDR3, the DNA is TGTGCCAGCAGGGGACTTGCCGCGGAGCAGTTCTTC.